The 30 T cell receptor beta chains presented below share a single source sample, sequenced in a study of blood T cell repertoires in COVID-19. The assay was immunoSEQ multiplex PCR, and TCRdb's table has in-frame clones only and misses some. The table shows 160,000 or so clones, with over 80% occurring only once. Material: peripheral blood. These receptor sequences come from a woman between 55 and 75 years old who had recovered from COVID-19.

This clone was seen once. CDR3 region: CASSYRGGGSYNEQFF. The CDR3 bases are TGTGCCAGTAGTTACAGGGGGGGCGGCTCCTACAATGAGCAGTTCTTC. The genes are TRBV19 and TRBJ2-1, with D possibly being TRBD1 (8 bases). CDR3 size: 16 residues. V was trimmed by 5 bases and J by 0 bases, leaving 14 bases between them. In germline, CDR1 is LNHDA, CDR2 SQIVND (reference sequence).

There are a few counts of this clone. The rearrangement links TRBV28 to TRBJ2-7; TRBD1 aligns across 7 bases. CDR1 and CDR2 from the germline V gene are MDHEN and SYDVKM. The junction had 10 bases not matched to a gene; V was cut back by 6 bases and J by 2 bases. The CDR3 loop spans 15 amino acids. CDR3 in amino acids: CASRPQSGQTYEQYF. CDR3 nucleotides: TGTGCCAGCAGGCCGCAATCGGGACAGACCTACGAGCAGTACTTC.

The chain links TRBV5-6 to TRBJ1-2, with a possible D match to TRBD1 (5 bases). V lost 4 bases to trimming and J lost 9 bases, with 10 bases between them. The CDR3 has 11 amino acids. Germline V gene sequence: CDR1 SGHDT, CDR2 YYEEEE. CDR3 nucleotide sequence: TGTGCCAGCAGCACCAGGGCACGCTACACCTTC. It translates to CASSTRARYTF.

This clone was seen a single time. V gene TRBV2 combines with J gene TRBJ2-1; 7 bases are a match to TRBD2. With 7 bases clipped from V and 0 bases from J, the junction kept 15 bases outside the gene matches. The CDR3 has 18 residues. Germline V gives CDR1 SNHLY, CDR2 FYNNEI. CDR3 in DNA: TGTGCCAGCACGGGGGGTTTAGGCGTCGTTAGCTCCTACAATGAGCAGTTCTTC. Encoded protein: CASTGGLGVVSSYNEQFF.

V and J are TRBV5-1 and TRBJ2-5, with 7 bases lining up with TRBD1. After removal of 3 bases from V and 7 bases from J, the junction contained 9 bases not matched to a gene. The CDR3 loop spans 14 amino acids. CDR1 is SGHRS and CDR2 is YFSETQ in the germline V gene. CDR3 loop: CASSWGQTEGTQYF. As DNA, the CDR3 is TGCGCCAGCAGCTGGGGACAGACCGAAGGGACCCAGTACTTC.

The rearrangement links TRBV18 to TRBJ1-1; maybe TRBD1 (6 bases). Germline V gene sequence: CDR1 KGHSH, CDR2 LQKENI. V was pared by 5 bases and J by 3 bases, with 13 bases between. This CDR3 comprises 14 residues. CDR3 residues: CASSSGVGYTEAFF. CDR3 DNA: TGTGCCAGCTCATCAGGGGTAGGGTACACTGAAGCTTTCTTT.

The rearrangement uses TRBV28 and TRBJ2-4; possibly TRBD2 for D (5 bases). This CDR3 region has 15 residues. Trimming took 5 bases from V and 8 from J, leaving 19 bases between them. Germline V gene lookup returns CDR1 MDHEN and CDR2 SYDVKM. For the CDR3, the DNA is TGTGCCAGCAGTGCCGGCGGGCCTACTAGGGACATTCAGTACTTC. Protein sequence: CASSAGGPTRDIQYF.

The V gene is TRBV3-1 (or the pseudogene TRBV3-2), the J gene TRBJ2-5; 7 bases align to TRBD2. V dropped 1 base and J dropped 3; count of bases not matched to a gene: 11. The germline V gene encodes CDR1 LGHDT and CDR2 YNNKEL (reference sequence). The CDR3 has 17 amino acids. The CDR3 DNA reads TGTGCCAGCAGCCAAGGTCCGCAGGGAGGGTGGGAAGAGACCCAGTACTTC. It is translated as CASSQGPQGGWEETQYF.

The V and J genes are TRBV5-1 and TRBJ1-6; D unclear. V lost 0 bases and J 5 bases, leaving 12 bases between the germline ends. In germline, CDR1 is SGHRS, CDR2 YFSETQ. CDR3 length: 16 amino acids. The CDR3 loop reads CASSLEPYPDNSPLHF. CDR3 DNA sequence: TGCGCCAGCAGCTTGGAACCCTATCCGGATAATTCACCCCTCCACTTT.

This sequence joins TRBV11-2 and TRBJ2-5; 8 bases map to TRBD1. The CDR3 has 15 residues. J gave up 5 bases and V 5 bases, and 10 bases lay outside the gene matches. CDR1 and CDR2 from the germline V gene are SGHAT and FQNNGV. The chain's CDR3 is CASSQLAGGIETQYF. The CDR3 nucleotides are TGTGCCAGCAGCCAATTAGCAGGGGGCATTGAGACCCAGTACTTC.

The chain combines TRBV7-2 with TRBJ1-5; tentative D call: TRBD1 (6 bases). There are 15 residues in the CDR3. Trimming took off 1 base at V and 3 bases at J, with 10 bases between the two ends. The germline V gene encodes CDR1 SGHTA and CDR2 FQGNSA. DNA for the CDR3: TGTGCCAGCAGCTTAGTCTACAGGGTCAATCAGCCCCAGCATTTT. Protein: CASSLVYRVNQPQHF.

V and J are TRBV11-2 and TRBJ2-1, with 9 positions matching TRBD2. Trimming cost V 6 bases and J 6 bases; bases outside gene matches: 9. This CDR3 region has 15 residues. CDR1 is SGHAT and CDR2 is FQNNGV in the germline V gene. CDR3 residues: CASSFSGGYSNEQFF. The DNA of the CDR3 is TGTGCCAGCAGTTTTAGCGGGGGCTATAGCAATGAGCAGTTCTTC. Full variable domain (rest looked up from reference TRBV11-2 and TRBJ2-1): EAGVAQSPRYKIIEKRQSVAFWCNPISGHATLYWYQQILGQGPKLLIQFQNNGVVDDSQLPKDRFSAERLKGVDSTLKIQPAKLEDSAVYLCASSFSGGYSNEQFFGPGTRLTVL.

The rearrangement uses TRBV24-1 and TRBJ2-1, with TRBD1 matching 7 bases. Germline V CDR1 and CDR2: KGHDR, SFDVKD. The junction had 5 bases not matched to a gene; V was cut back by 6 bases and J by 1 base. This CDR3 is 15 amino acids long. The CDR3 DNA is TGTGCCACCAGTCTAACAGGGGTTTCCTACAATGAGCAGTTCTTC. Its translation: CATSLTGVSYNEQFF.

The table lists this clone with a count of one. CDR3 nucleotides: TGTGCCAGCAGCTTAGCCAGTCTTATTACAGATACGCAGTATTTT. This sequence encodes CASSLASLITDTQYF. V gene TRBV7-9 combines with J gene TRBJ2-3, with D unclear. V lost 0 bases, J lost 3 bases, and 10 bases lay in between. Germline CDR1 reads SEHNR; CDR2 reads FQNEAQ (reference sequence). The CDR3 runs 15 residues.

This chain links TRBV10-1 with TRBJ1-1; D is possibly TRBD1 (6 bases). There are 14 residues in the CDR3. Germline V lookup: CDR1 WNHNN, CDR2 SYGVQD (reference sequence). The ends were cut back, 1 base at V and 4 bases at J, with 10 bases in the middle. In DNA form, the CDR3 reads TGCGCCAGCAGTGAGTATACAGGGAGCACTGAAGCTTTCTTT. Its protein is CASSEYTGSTEAFF.

The rearrangement joins TRBV6-2 or TRBV6-3 to TRBJ2-1, with D maybe TRBD2 (7 bases). V was clipped by 5 bases and J by 1 base, with 18 bases between them. The germline gives CDR1 MNHEY, CDR2 SVGEGT. The CDR3 loop spans 17 amino acids. The CDR3 DNA reads TGTGCCAGCAGTCCCTCCATTAGGGGGGGATCCTACAATGAGCAGTTCTTC. Translation: CASSPSIRGGSYNEQFF.

J is TRBJ2-7 and V is TRBV4-1; weak D call: TRBD1 (6 bases). CDR1 is MGHRA, CDR2 YSYEKL, per germline. The CDR3 covers 17 residues. Trimming removed 1 base at V and 3 bases at J, with 19 bases between. CDR3 coding DNA: TGCGCCAGCAGCCAAGTGGAAAGGGGGATTACCCACTACGAGCAGTACTTC. Its protein is CASSQVERGITHYEQYF.

The chain couples TRBV4-2 to TRBJ1-1, with TRBD1 as a possible D gene (5 bases). CDR1 and CDR2 (germline): LGHNA, YNFKEQ. Between the trimmed V and J ends, which lost 1 base and 6 bases, there was a span of 12 bases. CDR3 length: 14 amino acids. CDR3 amino acids: CASSQGPDTAEAFF. The CDR3 DNA reads as TGTGCCAGCAGCCAAGGACCGGACACCGCTGAAGCTTTCTTT.

The chain carries TRBV5-1 and TRBJ1-1; a possible D gene is TRBD1 (6 bases). V lost 2 bases and J lost 5, with 10 bases in between. This CDR3 spans 13 amino acids. Germline-derived CDR1 and CDR2 are SGHRS and YFSETQ. CDR3 protein: CASSFWQGTEAFF. The DNA for the CDR3 is TGCGCCAGCAGCTTTTGGCAGGGGACTGAAGCTTTCTTT.

V is TRBV28 and J is TRBJ2-7; D call uncertain. Germline V gene sequence: CDR1 MDHEN, CDR2 SYDVKM. The CDR3 has 14 amino acids. Trimming took 5 bases from V and 4 from J, leaving 15 bases between them. In DNA, the CDR3 is TGTGCCAGCAGTCACTTTGCGAGGATGTACGAGCAGTACTTC. Translation: CASSHFARMYEQYF.

This clone appeared once. V and J are TRBV28 and TRBJ2-7; the match to TRBD1 covers 10 bases. V shed 4 bases and J 5 bases; nucleotides not matched to a gene: 8. This CDR3 comprises 15 residues. The germline gives CDR1 MDHEN, CDR2 SYDVKM. CDR3 nucleotides: TGTGCCAGCAGTTCGGCCGGGACAGGGGACCACGAGCAGTACTTC. The encoded protein is CASSSAGTGDHEQYF.

The chain joins TRBV24-1 to TRBJ2-7; tentatively, D is TRBD1 (5 bases). Germline loops: CDR1 KGHDR, CDR2 SFDVKD. This CDR3 comprises 14 residues. Trimming cost V 7 bases and J 2 bases, with 14 bases left between them. The CDR3 coding sequence is TGTGCCACCAGGCAGGAGACAGAGCCCTACGAGCAGTACTTC. Encoded protein: CATRQETEPYEQYF.

The CDR3 here is CASDDGRRAEDQGYTF. Here the CDR3 DNA reads TGTGCCAGTGATGATGGTCGGAGGGCAGAGGATCAGGGCTACACCTTC. This chain links TRBV6-4 with TRBJ1-2, with D uncertain. Germline assignment: CDR1 MRHNA and CDR2 SNTAGT. Trimming took off 9 bases at V and 8 bases at J, with 28 bases between the two ends. The CDR3 totals 16 residues.

This rearrangement joins TRBV29-1 to TRBJ2-2; 8 nucleotides align to TRBD1. CDR1 is SQVTM, CDR2 ANQGSEA, per germline. Trimming took 8 bases from V and 7 from J; bases not matched to a gene: 9. This CDR3 has 13 residues. DNA of the CDR3: TGCAGCACGACGGGACAGGTTATCGGGGAGCTGTTTTTT. This gives the protein CSTTGQVIGELFF.

The J gene is TRBJ2-1, the V gene TRBV24-1, with D hard to call. V lost 9 bases to trimming and J lost 0 bases, with 5 bases between them. Germline assignment: CDR1 KGHDR and CDR2 SFDVKD. CDR3 size: 12 residues. CDR3 nucleotide sequence: TGTGCCACCTCATCCTCCTACAATGAGCAGTTCTTC. This sequence encodes CATSSSYNEQFF.

J is TRBJ2-2 and V is TRBV3-1 (or the pseudogene TRBV3-2); D gene ambiguous. Germline V CDR1 and CDR2: LGHDT, YNNKEL (reference sequence). The CDR3 is 14 residues long. Trimming cost V 4 bases and J 2 bases, with 8 bases left between them. CDR3 in amino acids: CASSPPINTGELFF. The CDR3 DNA follows: TGTGCCAGCAGCCCCCCTATTAACACCGGGGAGCTGTTTTTT.

This clone is a singleton in its sample. The V and J genes are TRBV6-6 and TRBJ2-7; TRBD2 is a possible D gene (5 bases). The germline V gene has CDR1 MNHNY and CDR2 SVGAGI (reference sequence). The ends were cut back, 0 bases at V and 3 bases at J, with 12 bases in the middle. The CDR3 length is 15 residues. The CDR3 DNA reads as TGTGCCAGCAGTTACTCTAAGCCTGAGGGCTACGAGCAGTACTTC. It is translated as CASSYSKPEGYEQYF.

The CDR3 sequence is CASSLAGPGGNEQYF. CDR3 nucleotides: TGCGCCAGCAGCTTGGCCGGGCCCGGGGGGAACGAGCAGTACTTC. The chain has TRBV5-1 and TRBJ2-7; 7 nucleotides agree with TRBD2. The germline CDR1 and CDR2 sequences are SGHRS and YFSETQ. V was clipped by 0 bases and J by 5 bases; unmatched bases: 8. This CDR3 contains 15 residues.

The rearrangement joins TRBV5-4 to TRBJ2-2; TRBD2 matches 8 bases. V shed 7 bases and J 6 bases; nucleotides not matched to a gene: 14. This CDR3 spans 16 amino acids. Germline CDR1 and CDR2: SGHNT and YYREEE (reference sequence). CDR3 amino acids: CASATRGVVSSGELFF. In DNA form, the CDR3 reads TGTGCCAGCGCCACGCGGGGGGTGGTTTCGTCCGGGGAGCTGTTTTTT.

V and J are TRBV10-3 and TRBJ2-7; D is perhaps TRBD1 (5 bases). V lost 5 bases, J lost 5 bases, and 16 bases lay in between. The germline CDR1 and CDR2 sequences are ENHRY and SYGVKD. The CDR3 has 14 residues. The chain's CDR3 is CAISQQVGADEQYF. The DNA of the CDR3 is TGTGCCATCAGTCAACAGGTGGGTGCGGACGAGCAGTACTTC.